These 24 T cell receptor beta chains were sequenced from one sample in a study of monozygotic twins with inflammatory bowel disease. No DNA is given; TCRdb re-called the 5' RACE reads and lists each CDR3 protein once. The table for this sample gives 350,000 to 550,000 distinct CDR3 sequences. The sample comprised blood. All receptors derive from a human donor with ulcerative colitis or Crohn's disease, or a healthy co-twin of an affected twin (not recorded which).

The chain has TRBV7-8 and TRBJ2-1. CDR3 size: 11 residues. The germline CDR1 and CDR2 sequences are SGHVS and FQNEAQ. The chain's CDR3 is CASSISVEQFF.

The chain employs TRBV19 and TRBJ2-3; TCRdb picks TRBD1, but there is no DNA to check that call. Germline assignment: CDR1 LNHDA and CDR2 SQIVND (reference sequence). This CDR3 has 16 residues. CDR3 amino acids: CASSLQQGSSTDTQYF. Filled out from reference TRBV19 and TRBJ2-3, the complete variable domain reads DGGITQSPKYLFRKEGQNVTLSCEQNLNHDAMYWYRQDPGQGLRLIYYSQIVNDFQKGDIAEGYSVSREKKESFPLTVTSAQKNPTAFYLCASSLQQGSSTDTQYFGPGTRLTVL.

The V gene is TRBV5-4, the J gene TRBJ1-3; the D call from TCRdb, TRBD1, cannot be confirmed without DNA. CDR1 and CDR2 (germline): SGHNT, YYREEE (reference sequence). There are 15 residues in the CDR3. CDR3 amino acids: CASSLLAPSGNTIYF.

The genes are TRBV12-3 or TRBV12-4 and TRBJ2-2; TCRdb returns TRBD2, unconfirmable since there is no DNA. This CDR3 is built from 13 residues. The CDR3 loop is CAGKRENSGELFF.

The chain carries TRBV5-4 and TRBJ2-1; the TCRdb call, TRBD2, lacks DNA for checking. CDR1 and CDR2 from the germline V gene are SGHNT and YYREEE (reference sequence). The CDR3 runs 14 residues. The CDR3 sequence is CASSLRGGVNEQFF.

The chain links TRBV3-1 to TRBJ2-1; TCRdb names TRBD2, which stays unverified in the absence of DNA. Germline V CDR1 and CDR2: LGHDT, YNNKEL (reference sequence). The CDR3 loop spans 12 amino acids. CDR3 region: CASSRVANEQFF.

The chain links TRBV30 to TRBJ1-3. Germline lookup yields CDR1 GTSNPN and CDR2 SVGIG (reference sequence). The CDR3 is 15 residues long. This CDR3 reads CAWSVQLISGNTIYF.

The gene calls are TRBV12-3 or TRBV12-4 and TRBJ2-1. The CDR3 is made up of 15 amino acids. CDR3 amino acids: CASSLEAVSYNEQFF.

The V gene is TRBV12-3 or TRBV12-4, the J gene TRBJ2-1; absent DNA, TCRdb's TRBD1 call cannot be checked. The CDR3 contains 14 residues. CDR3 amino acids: CASTPVAEINEQFF.

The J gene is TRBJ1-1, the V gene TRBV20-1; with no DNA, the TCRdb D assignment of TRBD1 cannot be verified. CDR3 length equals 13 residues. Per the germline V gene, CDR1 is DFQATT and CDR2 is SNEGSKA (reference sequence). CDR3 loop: CSVPGTGGGSAFF.

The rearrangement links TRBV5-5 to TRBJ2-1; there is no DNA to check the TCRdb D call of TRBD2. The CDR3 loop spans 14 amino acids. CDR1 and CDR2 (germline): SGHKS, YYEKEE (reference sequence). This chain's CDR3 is CASSGTSGTNEQFF. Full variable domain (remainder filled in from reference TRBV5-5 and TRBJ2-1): DAGVTQSPTHLIKTRGQQVTLRCSPISGHKSVSWYQQVLGQGPQFIFQYYEKEERGRGNFPDRFSARQFPNYSSELNVNALLLGDSALYLCASSGTSGTNEQFFGPGTRLTVL.

CDR3: CASSLVYGMNTEAFF. The chain employs TRBV7-9 and TRBJ1-1. CDR1 SEHNR and CDR2 FQNEAQ come from the germline V gene (reference sequence). This CDR3 region has 15 residues.

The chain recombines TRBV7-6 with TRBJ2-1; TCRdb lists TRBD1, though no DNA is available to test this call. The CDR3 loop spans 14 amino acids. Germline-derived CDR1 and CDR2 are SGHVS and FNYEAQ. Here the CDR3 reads CASSFRGAGNEQFF.

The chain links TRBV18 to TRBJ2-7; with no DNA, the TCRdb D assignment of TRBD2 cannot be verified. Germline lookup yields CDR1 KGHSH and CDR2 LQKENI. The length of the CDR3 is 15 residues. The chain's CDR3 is CASSPSTSGINEQYF. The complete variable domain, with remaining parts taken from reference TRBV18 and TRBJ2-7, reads NAGVMQNPRHLVRRRGQEARLRCSPMKGHSHVYWYRQLPEEGLKFMVYLQKENIIDESGMPKERFSAEFPKEGPSILRIQQVVRGDSAAYFCASSPSTSGINEQYFGPGTRLTVT.

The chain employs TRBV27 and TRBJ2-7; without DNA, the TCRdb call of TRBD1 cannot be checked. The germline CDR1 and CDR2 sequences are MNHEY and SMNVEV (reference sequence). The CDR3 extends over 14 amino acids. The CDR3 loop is CASSWRDRGYEQYF.

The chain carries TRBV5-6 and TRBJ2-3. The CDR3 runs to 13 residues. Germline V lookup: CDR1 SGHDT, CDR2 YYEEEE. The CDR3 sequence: CASSYMNWDTQYF. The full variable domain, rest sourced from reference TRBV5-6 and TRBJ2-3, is DAGVTQSPTHLIKTRGQQVTLRCSPKSGHDTVSWYQQALGQGPQFIFQYYEEEERQRGNFPDRFSGHQFPNYSSELNVNALLLGDSALYLCASSYMNWDTQYFGPGTRLTVL.

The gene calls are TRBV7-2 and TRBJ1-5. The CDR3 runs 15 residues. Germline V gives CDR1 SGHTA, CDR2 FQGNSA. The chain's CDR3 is CASSPGGRAGQPQHF.

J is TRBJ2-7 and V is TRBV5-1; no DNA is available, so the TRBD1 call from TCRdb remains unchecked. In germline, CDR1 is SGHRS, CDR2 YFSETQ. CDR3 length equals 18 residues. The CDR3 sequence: CASSVGKGLNRGSYEQYF.

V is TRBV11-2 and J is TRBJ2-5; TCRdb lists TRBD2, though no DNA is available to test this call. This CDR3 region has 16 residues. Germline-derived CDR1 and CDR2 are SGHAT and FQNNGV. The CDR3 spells CASSLGVGGLQETQYF. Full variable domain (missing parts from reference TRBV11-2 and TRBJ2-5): EAGVAQSPRYKIIEKRQSVAFWCNPISGHATLYWYQQILGQGPKLLIQFQNNGVVDDSQLPKDRFSAERLKGVDSTLKIQPAKLEDSAVYLCASSLGVGGLQETQYFGPGTRLLVL.

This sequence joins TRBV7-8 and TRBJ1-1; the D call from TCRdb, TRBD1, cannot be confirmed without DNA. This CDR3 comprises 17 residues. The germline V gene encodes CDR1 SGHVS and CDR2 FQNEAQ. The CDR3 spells CASSLALGAGGGTEAFF.

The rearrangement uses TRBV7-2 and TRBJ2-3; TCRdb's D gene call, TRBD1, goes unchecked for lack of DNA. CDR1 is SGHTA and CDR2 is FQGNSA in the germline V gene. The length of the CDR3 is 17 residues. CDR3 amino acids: CASSLASGGRGTDTQYF.

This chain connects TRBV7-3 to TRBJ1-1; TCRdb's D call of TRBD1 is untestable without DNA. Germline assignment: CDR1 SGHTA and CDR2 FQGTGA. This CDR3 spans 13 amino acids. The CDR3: CASSLGGRGEAFF.

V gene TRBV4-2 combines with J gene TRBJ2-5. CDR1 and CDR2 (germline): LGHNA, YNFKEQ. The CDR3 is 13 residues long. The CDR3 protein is CASSQDWSETQYF.

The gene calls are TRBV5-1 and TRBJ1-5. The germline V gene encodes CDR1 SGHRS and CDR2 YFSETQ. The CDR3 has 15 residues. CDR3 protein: CASSLDRVGNQPQHF.